This entry lists 25 T cell receptor beta chains sequenced from one sample in a study of beta chain features in type 1 diabetes. What was sequenced were expressed TCRB transcripts, since all of the isolated RNA had been reverse transcribed. TCRdb's table, derived via immunoSEQ multiplex PCR, lists solely in-frame clones and lacks some. Here the sample spans 450,000 to 600,000 clones, approximately 30% being singletons. The sequencing sample was made of naive CD4+ T cells from blood. The receptors here all came from a man in his late teens or twenties in good health.

This rearrangement joins TRBV5-1 to TRBJ2-1; D is perhaps TRBD1 (5 bases). The germline CDR1 and CDR2 sequences are SGHRS and YFSETQ. This CDR3 comprises 15 residues. V was cut by 4 bases and J by 1 base, with 12 bases left in between. The CDR3, as DNA: TGCGCCAGCAGCGAAACAGGTTTATCCTACAATGAGCAGTTCTTC. This encodes CASSETGLSYNEQFF.

The chain employs TRBV7-2 and TRBJ2-2, with 7 bases aligning to TRBD1. CDR3 length: 15 residues. V trimming: 5 bases; J trimming: 3 bases; junction bases outside the gene matches: 6. Germline V gives CDR1 SGHTA, CDR2 FQGNSA. This CDR3 is CASSRRGLDTGELFF. DNA of the CDR3: TGTGCCAGCAGCCGAAGGGGGCTCGACACCGGGGAGCTGTTTTTT.

This clone has just one count. In nucleotides, the CDR3 is TGTGCCATCAGAGACTGGAACACCGGGGAGCTGTTTTTT. Amino acids: CAIRDWNTGELFF. This chain joins TRBV10-3 and TRBJ2-2; D is ambiguous. This CDR3 is 13 amino acids long. With 6 bases removed from V and 1 base from J, the gap between germline ends came to 6 bases. Germline V lookup: CDR1 ENHRY, CDR2 SYGVKD.

This clone was picked up a small number of times. This rearrangement joins TRBV30 to TRBJ2-1; 8 bases align to TRBD1. The CDR3 covers 14 residues. Germline loops: CDR1 GTSNPN, CDR2 SVGIG (reference sequence). Unmatched junction bases numbered 8, after V lost 5 bases and J lost 5 bases. CDR3 sequence reads: CAWSGTGLNNEQFF. CDR3 sequence (DNA): TGTGCCTGGTCCGGGACAGGCCTGAACAATGAGCAGTTCTTC.

V gene TRBV7-2 combines with J gene TRBJ2-1, with D perhaps matching TRBD2 (5 bases). Between the trimmed V and J ends, which lost 2 bases and 6 bases, there was a span of 8 bases. Germline V CDR1 and CDR2: SGHTA, FQGNSA. The CDR3 sequence is 13 residues long. CDR3 sequence reads: CASSLIRGNEQFF. The CDR3 coding sequence is TGTGCCAGCAGCTTAATACGGGGCAATGAGCAGTTCTTC.

The chain joins TRBV14 to TRBJ2-7; a possible D gene is TRBD1 (6 bases). CDR1 and CDR2 (germline): SGHDN, FVKESK. There are 16 residues in the CDR3. The germline V and J ends were trimmed by 1 base and 5 bases, with 18 bases remaining between them. CDR3 residues: CASSQAQGIKTDEQYF. The CDR3 DNA follows: TGTGCCAGCAGCCAAGCACAGGGTATAAAAACCGACGAGCAGTACTTC.

This clone was seen a handful of times. The chain uses TRBV10-3 and TRBJ2-5; the D gene is possibly TRBD1 (6 bases). The V gene's germline CDR1 is ENHRY and CDR2 SYGVKD. The length of the CDR3 is 14 residues. V gave up 2 bases and J gave up 3 bases, with 10 bases separating them. The DNA of the CDR3 is TGTGCCATCAGTGAGGCTACAGGGAAAGAGACCCAGTACTTC. Amino acids: CAISEATGKETQYF.

This clone appeared a few times. Other DNA sequences of this sample code for an identical CDR3. The rearrangement joins TRBV20-1 to TRBJ2-5, with D tentatively TRBD2 (5 bases). Germline V gene sequence: CDR1 DFQATT, CDR2 SNEGSKA (reference sequence). This CDR3 comprises 11 residues. V gave up 5 bases and J gave up 5 bases, with 9 bases separating them. CDR3 nucleotides: TGCAGTGCTCTTAGGGAGGAGACCCAGTACTTC. Amino acid sequence: CSALREETQYF.

The chain couples TRBV30 to TRBJ1-1, with D possibly matching TRBD1 (6 bases). This CDR3 spans 15 amino acids. The V end lost 3 bases, the J end lost 1 base, and 15 bases lay between the germline ends. Germline assignment: CDR1 GTSNPN and CDR2 SVGIG (reference sequence). CDR3 coding DNA: TGTGCCTGGAGCCGAGGGGACATTTCGAACACTGAAGCTTTCTTT. It specifies CAWSRGDISNTEAFF.

This clone was detected a few times. For the CDR3, the DNA is TGTGCCAGCAGCGTAAGACAGGGACCCTATGGCTACACCTTC. Amino acid sequence: CASSVRQGPYGYTF. The chain recombines TRBV7-2 with TRBJ1-2, with TRBD1 matching over 7 bases. The CDR3 sequence is 14 residues long. CDR1 is SGHTA, CDR2 FQGNSA, per germline. J lost 4 bases, V lost 5 bases, and 7 bases had no gene match.

This chain connects TRBV9 to TRBJ2-3; D is unresolved. Germline CDR1 reads SGDLS; CDR2 reads YYNGEE. The CDR3 extends over 14 amino acids. V was shortened by 1 base and J by 0 bases, with 6 bases between the two germline ends. The CDR3 bases are TGTGCCAGCAGCGTACGTCCCAGCACAGATACGCAGTATTTT. This sequence encodes CASSVRPSTDTQYF. Complete variable domain (other parts from reference TRBV9 and TRBJ2-3): DSGVTQTPKHLITATGQRVTLRCSPRSGDLSVYWYQQSLDQGLQFLIQYYNGEERAKGNILERFSAQQFPDLHSELNLSSLELGDSALYFCASSVRPSTDTQYFGPGTRLTVL.

A few counts support this clone. V is TRBV7-2 and J is TRBJ2-3, with D maybe TRBD2 (6 bases). V gave up 5 bases and J gave up 2 bases, with 14 bases separating them. CDR3 length equals 15 residues. Per germline, CDR1 SGHTA and CDR2 FQGNSA. The CDR3 nucleotides are TGTGCCAGCAGCCCTGCCGGGAGCTTCACAGATACGCAGTATTTT. Translating gives CASSPAGSFTDTQYF.

This rearrangement joins TRBV18 to TRBJ1-2; TRBD1 agrees at 8 bases. Per germline, CDR1 KGHSH and CDR2 LQKENI. The CDR3 is 13 residues long. V was pared by 7 bases and J by 8 bases, with 9 bases of the junction left unmatched. As DNA, the CDR3 is TGTGCCAGCTGCACCGAGACAGGGGACGGCTACACCTTC. Translation: CASCTETGDGYTF.

This clone turned up a few times. V and J are TRBV7-9 and TRBJ2-1; possible D gene TRBD1, 5 bases. This CDR3 contains 14 residues. Germline CDR1 reads SEHNR; CDR2 reads FQNEAQ (reference sequence). The germline V and J ends were trimmed by 5 bases and 0 bases, with 8 bases remaining between them. As DNA, the CDR3 is TGTGCCAGCAGCCCAGACAGCTCCTACAATGAGCAGTTCTTC. As protein: CASSPDSSYNEQFF.

The rearrangement links TRBV7-2 to TRBJ2-1, with 7 bases aligning to TRBD2. This CDR3 region has 16 residues. Germline CDR1 is SGHTA and CDR2 is FQGNSA. V shed 7 bases, J shed 2 bases, and the junction held 11 bases outside the gene matches. The CDR3 region has the DNA TGTGCCAGCACCCCAAGGGCGCTAGCGGCCTACAATGAGCAGTTCTTC. Translated, it gives CASTPRALAAYNEQFF. The full variable domain, with the rest looked up from reference TRBV7-2 and TRBJ2-1, is GAGVSQSPSNKVTEKGKDVELRCDPISGHTALYWYRQSLGQGLEFLIYFQGNSAPDKSGLPSDRFSAERTGGSVSTLTIQRTQQEDSAVYLCASTPRALAAYNEQFFGPGTRLTVL.

The V gene is TRBV19, the J gene TRBJ2-7; 8 bases align to TRBD1. This CDR3 spans 15 amino acids. V lost 3 bases and J lost 0; bases outside the gene matches: 4. Germline loops: CDR1 LNHDA, CDR2 SQIVND (reference sequence). CDR3 sequence reads: CASSMGTGYSYEQYF. The CDR3 bases are TGTGCCAGTAGTATGGGGACAGGTTACTCCTACGAGCAGTACTTC. Filled out from reference TRBV19 and TRBJ2-7, the complete variable domain reads DGGITQSPKYLFRKEGQNVTLSCEQNLNHDAMYWYRQDPGQGLRLIYYSQIVNDFQKGDIAEGYSVSREKKESFPLTVTSAQKNPTAFYLCASSMGTGYSYEQYFGPGTRLTVT.

CDR3 sequence: CSVEEGRKQYF. In DNA form, the CDR3 reads TGCAGCGTTGAGGAGGGGAGGAAGCAGTACTTC. V is TRBV29-1 and J is TRBJ2-7; D possibly corresponds to TRBD2 (6 bases). The CDR3 is 11 amino acids. The V gene lost 3 bases and the J gene lost 8 bases, with 11 bases spanning the gap. Germline V gene sequence: CDR1 SQVTM, CDR2 ANQGSEA.

This clone occurred a few times. This sequence joins TRBV6-5 and TRBJ2-1; the match to TRBD2 covers 8 bases. In germline, CDR1 is MNHEY, CDR2 SVGAGI. The CDR3 runs 15 residues. V lost 11 bases to trimming and J lost 6 bases; unmatched junction nucleotides: 15. The CDR3 nucleotides read TGTGCCGTTCGGGAGGGCGGGAGAATTTTCAATGAGCAGTTCTTC. This translates into CAVREGGRIFNEQFF.

The V gene is TRBV6-6, the J gene TRBJ1-2; D gene uncertain. CDR3 length equals 8 residues. V was shortened by 11 bases and J by 8 bases, with 6 bases between the two germline ends. The germline V gene has CDR1 MNHNY and CDR2 SVGAGI (reference sequence). The CDR3 bases are TGTGCCGCGGGAGGCTACACCTTC. This codes for CAAGGYTF.

This chain connects TRBV29-1 to TRBJ2-7; D is possibly TRBD2 (5 bases). Germline V gene lookup returns CDR1 SQVTM and CDR2 ANQGSEA. Trimming took 7 bases from V and 0 from J, leaving 13 bases between them. This CDR3 is built from 13 residues. The CDR3 loop reads CSAGLGNSYEQYF. Written as DNA, the CDR3 is TGCAGCGCAGGACTGGGTAACTCCTACGAGCAGTACTTC.

A few counts support this clone. The genes are TRBV29-1 and TRBJ2-5; D perhaps matches TRBD2 (5 bases). The CDR3 contains 12 residues. Germline V gene sequence: CDR1 SQVTM, CDR2 ANQGSEA. V was trimmed by 4 bases and J by 5 bases, leaving 11 bases between them. CDR3 in amino acids: CSVARVEETQYF. In nucleotides, the CDR3 is TGCAGCGTTGCGCGGGTGGAGGAGACCCAGTACTTC.

V is TRBV4-1 and J is TRBJ2-7; 12 positions agree with TRBD2. CDR1 is MGHRA, CDR2 YSYEKL, per germline. This CDR3 region has 17 residues. V lost 3 bases and J lost 5; bases outside the gene matches: 11. The CDR3 region is CASSQGVTSGSRNEQYF. CDR3 sequence (DNA): TGCGCCAGCAGCCAGGGAGTGACTAGCGGGAGTAGGAACGAGCAGTACTTC.

The chain recombines TRBV25-1 with TRBJ2-7; D possibly uses TRBD1 or TRBD2 (5 bases each). V was shortened by 9 bases and J by 5 bases, with 14 bases between the two germline ends. CDR3 size: 12 residues. Germline V CDR1 and CDR2: MGHDK, SYGVNS. The CDR3 region has the DNA TGTGCCAGTCGGGACGGAGCCCACGAGCAGTACTTC. Its translation is CASRDGAHEQYF.

V usage is TRBV18 and J usage is TRBJ2-7; the D gene is possibly TRBD1 (6 bases). The CDR3 is made up of 16 amino acids. V was clipped by 4 bases and J by 1 base, with 17 bases between them. Per germline, CDR1 KGHSH and CDR2 LQKENI. CDR3 in DNA: TGTGCCAGCTCACGACTTATAGCGCAGGGGTCCTACGAGCAGTACTTC. The encoded protein is CASSRLIAQGSYEQYF. Supplemented by reference TRBV18 and TRBJ2-7, the full variable domain reads NAGVMQNPRHLVRRRGQEARLRCSPMKGHSHVYWYRQLPEEGLKFMVYLQKENIIDESGMPKERFSAEFPKEGPSILRIQQVVRGDSAAYFCASSRLIAQGSYEQYFGPGTRLTVT.

This clone has only a few counts. The gene calls are TRBV30 and TRBJ2-1; D is ambiguous. CDR1 is GTSNPN and CDR2 is SVGIG in the germline V gene (reference sequence). V was pared by 5 bases and J by 0 bases, with 8 bases between. CDR3 length equals 13 residues. CDR3 DNA: TGTGCCTGGCGCTCGAGCTCCTACAATGAGCAGTTCTTC. It translates to CAWRSSSYNEQFF.